These 8 T cell receptor beta chains came from one sample sequenced in a study of cytomegalovirus exposure and HLA in healthy donors. Amplification used 60 Vbeta primers and 13 Jbeta primers. Repertoires were generated with immunoSEQ multiplex PCR, while TCRdb's copy carries only in-frame clones and drops some. The profile shows under 75,000 clones, roughly two thirds of them singletons. The sequencing input was PBMCs. All receptors come from a middle-aged man in good health and CMV-seropositive.

The chain couples TRBV19 to TRBJ1-5, with D possibly TRBD1 on 5 matching bases. The CDR3 has 14 amino acids. The germline V and J ends were trimmed by 7 bases and 4 bases, with 14 bases remaining between them. Germline CDR1 and CDR2: LNHDA and SQIVND (reference sequence). DNA of the CDR3: TGTGCCAGTACCACTCAGGGTGTGAATCAGCCCCAGCATTTT. It specifies CASTTQGVNQPQHF.

The chain links TRBV9 to TRBJ2-5, with TRBD2 identical over 10 bases. This CDR3 is 15 amino acids long. Per germline, CDR1 SGDLS and CDR2 YYNGEE. After removal of 1 base from V and 5 bases from J, the junction contained 5 bases not matched to a gene. The CDR3 loop is CASSVSGGGPETQYF. The CDR3 DNA is TGTGCCAGCAGCGTAAGCGGGGGGGGCCCGGAGACCCAGTACTTC.

The chain couples TRBV19 to TRBJ1-2; 9 bases agree with TRBD1. The CDR3 has 14 residues. After removal of 6 bases from V and 0 bases from J, the junction contained 2 bases not matched to a gene. Looked up from germline, CDR1 is LNHDA and CDR2 is SQIVND (reference sequence). The DNA for the CDR3 is TGTGCCAGTAGCACAGGGGGCGCTAACTATGGCTACACCTTC. It translates to CASSTGGANYGYTF.

The chain combines TRBV5-6 with TRBJ1-6; TRBD1 agrees at 9 bases. The germline V gene has CDR1 SGHDT and CDR2 YYEEEE. J lost 7 bases, V lost 2 bases, and 1 base had no gene match. CDR3 length: 14 amino acids. CDR3 DNA sequence: TGTGCCAGCAGCTTACAGGGGGCCAATTCACCCCTCCACTTT. Its protein product is CASSLQGANSPLHF. Complete variable domain (other parts from reference TRBV5-6 and TRBJ1-6): DAGVTQSPTHLIKTRGQQVTLRCSPKSGHDTVSWYQQALGQGPQFIFQYYEEEERQRGNFPDRFSGHQFPNYSSELNVNALLLGDSALYLCASSLQGANSPLHFGNGTRLTVT.

This clone was observed once. The J gene is TRBJ2-7, the V gene TRBV2; no firm D call. V was trimmed by 4 bases and J by 5 bases, leaving 6 bases between them. This CDR3 region has 11 residues. Per germline, CDR1 SNHLY and CDR2 FYNNEI. The CDR3 loop is CASSVLDEQYF. The CDR3 nucleotides read TGTGCCAGCAGTGTACTCGACGAGCAGTACTTC.

The chain has TRBV27 and TRBJ2-1, with TRBD2 identical over 9 bases. This CDR3 region has 13 residues. Germline values: CDR1 MNHEY, CDR2 SMNVEV (reference sequence). V trimming: 3 bases; J trimming: 14 bases; junction bases outside the gene matches: 8. CDR3 protein: CASSFRGTSKEFF. CDR3 nucleotide sequence: TGTGCCAGCAGTTTCCGCGGGACTAGCAAGGAGTTCTTC.

This clone came up once. J is TRBJ2-7 and V is TRBV7-8, with D possibly matching TRBD1 (8 bases). CDR1 and CDR2 from the germline V gene are SGHVS and FQNEAQ. The CDR3 length is 14 residues. Trimming took 5 bases from V and 5 from J, leaving 16 bases between them. The chain's CDR3 is CASSPWTGRDEQYF. The CDR3 DNA is TGTGCCAGCAGCCCCTGGACAGGGAGGGACGAGCAGTACTTC.

There are a few counts of this clone. This chain links TRBV18 with TRBJ1-3; tentatively, D is TRBD1 (5 bases). Trimming took off 1 base at V and 0 bases at J, with 10 bases between the two ends. CDR3 size: 16 residues. Germline V CDR1 and CDR2: KGHSH, LQKENI. DNA for the CDR3: TGTGCCAGCTCACCACAGGGGCTACGCTCTGGAAACACCATATATTTT. It yields the protein CASSPQGLRSGNTIYF. Full variable domain (outside the CDR3, taken from reference TRBV18 and TRBJ1-3): NAGVMQNPRHLVRRRGQEARLRCSPMKGHSHVYWYRQLPEEGLKFMVYLQKENIIDESGMPKERFSAEFPKEGPSILRIQQVVRGDSAAYFCASSPQGLRSGNTIYFGEGSWLTVV.